Shown below are 5 T cell receptor beta chains from a single sample sequenced in a study of vaccination and CD4 T cells after COVID-19. Scientists ran DNA taken from cultured CD4+ T cells through the Oncomine TCR Beta short-read assay for sequencing. TCRdb redid the calling of the PCR reads with MiXCR, one entry per CDR3 protein. The sample holds some 11,000 distinct CDR3 sequences, approximately 60% seen once. These receptors have no known antigen. The treatment denotes: 10-day PBMC culture with coronavirus spike peptide pools or control peptides (ViraFEST assay). Sequenced: CD4+ T cells from blood, cultured in vitro. Receptors were obtained from a human donor who had recovered from COVID-19.

This clonotype appeared once. The chain combines TRBV7-3 with TRBJ2-7, with D maybe TRBD2 (6 bases). This CDR3 region has 15 residues. In germline, CDR1 is SGHTA, CDR2 FQGTGA. V was trimmed by 2 bases and J by 1 base, leaving 12 bases between them. The CDR3 sequence is CASSLRAGVSYEQYF. CDR3 DNA sequence: TGTGCCAGCAGCTTACGAGCGGGCGTTTCCTACGAGCAGTACTTC.

This clonotype was seen once. This rearrangement joins TRBV6-5 to TRBJ2-7; D assignment may be TRBD1 or TRBD2 (6 bases each). Trimming pared 3 bases from V and 4 bases from J, leaving 16 bases between. This CDR3 has 15 amino acids. The germline V gene encodes CDR1 MNHEY and CDR2 SVGAGI. CDR3 nucleotides: TGTGCCAGCAGTTATCTCTTGGGGGGCGTGTACGAGCAGTACTTC. Its protein is CASSYLLGGVYEQYF.

V usage is TRBV7-2 and J usage is TRBJ2-1; 11 bases are a match to TRBD2. Per germline, CDR1 SGHTA and CDR2 FQGNSA. The CDR3 has 15 amino acids. V was clipped by 5 bases and J by 4 bases; unmatched bases: 4. CDR3 amino acids: CASSQGLAEYNEQFF. In DNA form, the CDR3 reads TGTGCCAGCAGCCAGGGACTAGCGGAGTACAATGAGCAGTTCTTC.

This chain joins TRBV20-1 and TRBJ2-2; D remains unclear. In germline, CDR1 is DFQATT, CDR2 SNEGSKA (reference sequence). The CDR3 length is 14 residues. The V end lost 1 base, the J end lost 5 bases, and 11 bases lay between the germline ends. CDR3 in DNA: TGCAGTGCTAGAGTGGATCTCCTGACCGGGGAGCTGTTTTTT. The encoded protein is CSARVDLLTGELFF.

This clonotype appeared once. The chain employs TRBV20-1 and TRBJ2-5, with TRBD1 as a possible D gene (6 bases). The CDR3 loop spans 12 amino acids. The V and J ends lost 6 bases and 2 bases respectively, with 10 bases between them. CDR1 and CDR2 from the germline V gene are DFQATT and SNEGSKA (reference sequence). CDR3 loop: CSARGSQETQYF. In nucleotides, the CDR3 is TGCAGTGCCAGGGGATCTCAAGAGACCCAGTACTTC.